This T cell receptor beta chain emerged from a study of T cells in Graves' hyperthyroidism and ophthalmopathy. Authors of the study amplified TCR beta CDR3 regions from RNA transcripts. Researchers ran a first-round RT-PCR on the TCR CDR3 using the HTBI primer set. One entry per CDR3 protein results from TCRdb running MiXCR on the multiplex PCR reads. The table has 610,000 or so distinct CDR3 sequences, around 46% seen once. This CDR3 spans 14 amino acids. Germline CDR1 MNHEY, CDR2 SMNVEV (reference sequence). Trimming shortened V by 6 bases and J by 10 bases, and 16 bases separated the two germline ends. This clonotype was seen a few times. A read error may explain this, as a much larger clone is one base away. Participants, patients aged 18 to 65, had newly diagnosed hyperthyroidism with a duration under 2 months. The diagnostic basis comprised clinical symptoms, serum thyroxine and TRAb, thyroid ultrasound and orbital computed tomography.

The sample comprised peripheral blood or thyroid tissue (not recorded which). The TCR was taken from a woman between 18 and 29 years old with Graves' hyperthyroidism. The chain combines TRBV27 with TRBJ1-6, with D tentatively TRBD1 (6 bases). The CDR3 nucleotides read TGTGCCAGCAGGCCCACAGGGAGACAATCACCCCTCCACTTT. This encodes CASRPTGRQSPLHF.